This T cell receptor beta chain derives from a study of T cell changes during pregnancy in multiple sclerosis. The CDR3 contains 21 residues. Germline CDR1 GTSNPN, CDR2 SVGIG (reference sequence). V lost 0 bases and J lost 3; bases outside the gene matches: 26. The protocol was immunoSEQ multiplex PCR, while the TCRdb copy is restricted to in-frame clones and leaves out a portion. The repertoire includes 85,000 to 130,000 clones, roughly 92% of them detected once, and less than 2% sits in the top ten. Sequences were derived from peripheral blood, sampled after pregnancy. The V call is TRBV30, the J call TRBJ2-7, with 7 bases that match TRBD1. The TCR comes from a female donor with multiple sclerosis, enrolled in a pregnancy study. The chain's CDR3 is CAWSVRPLTAPGTALGYEQYF. CDR3 nucleotides: TGTGCCTGGAGTGTTAGGCCCCTTACCGCACCTGGGACAGCCCTGGGCTACGAGCAGTACTTC.